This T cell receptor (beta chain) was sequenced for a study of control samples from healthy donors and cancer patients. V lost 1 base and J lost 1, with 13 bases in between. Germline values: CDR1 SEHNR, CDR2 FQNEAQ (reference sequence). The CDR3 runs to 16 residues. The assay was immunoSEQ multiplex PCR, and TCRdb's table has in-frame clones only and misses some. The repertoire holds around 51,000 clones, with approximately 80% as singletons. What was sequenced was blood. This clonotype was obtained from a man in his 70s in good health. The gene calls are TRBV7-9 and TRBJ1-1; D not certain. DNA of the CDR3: TGTGCCAGCAGCTTAGGGGCCGGACGGGAGAACACTGAAGCTTTCTTT. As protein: CASSLGAGRENTEAFF.